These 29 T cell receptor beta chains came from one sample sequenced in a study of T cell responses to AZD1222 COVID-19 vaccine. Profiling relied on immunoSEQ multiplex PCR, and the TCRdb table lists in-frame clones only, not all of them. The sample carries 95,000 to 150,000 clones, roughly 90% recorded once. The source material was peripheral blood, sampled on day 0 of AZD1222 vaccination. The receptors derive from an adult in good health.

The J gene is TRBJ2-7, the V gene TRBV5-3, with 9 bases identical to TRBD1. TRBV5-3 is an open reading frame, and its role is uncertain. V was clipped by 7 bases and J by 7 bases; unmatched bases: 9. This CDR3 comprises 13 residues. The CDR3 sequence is CARQPGQGEEQYF. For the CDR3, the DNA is TGTGCCAGACAACCGGGACAGGGAGAAGAGCAGTACTTC.

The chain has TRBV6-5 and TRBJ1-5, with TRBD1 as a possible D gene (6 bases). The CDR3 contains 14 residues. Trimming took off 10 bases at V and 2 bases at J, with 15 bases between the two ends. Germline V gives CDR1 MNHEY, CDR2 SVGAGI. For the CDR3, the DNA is TGTGCCACCCTCAGACAGGCGGGCAATCAGCCCCAGCATTTT. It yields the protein CATLRQAGNQPQHF.

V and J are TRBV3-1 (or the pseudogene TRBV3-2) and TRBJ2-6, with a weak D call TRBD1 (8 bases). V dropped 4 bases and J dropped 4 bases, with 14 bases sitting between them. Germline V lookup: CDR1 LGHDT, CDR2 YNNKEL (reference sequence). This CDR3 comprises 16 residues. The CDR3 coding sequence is TGTGCCAGCAGCCTACAGGGGGGGTACGGGGCCAACGTCCTGACTTTC. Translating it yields CASSLQGGYGANVLTF.

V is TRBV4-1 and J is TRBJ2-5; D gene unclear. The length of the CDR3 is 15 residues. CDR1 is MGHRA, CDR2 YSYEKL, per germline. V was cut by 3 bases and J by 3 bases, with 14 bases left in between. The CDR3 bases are TGCGCCAGCAGCCACCCGACACAGTACAAAGAGACCCAGTACTTC. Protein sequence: CASSHPTQYKETQYF.

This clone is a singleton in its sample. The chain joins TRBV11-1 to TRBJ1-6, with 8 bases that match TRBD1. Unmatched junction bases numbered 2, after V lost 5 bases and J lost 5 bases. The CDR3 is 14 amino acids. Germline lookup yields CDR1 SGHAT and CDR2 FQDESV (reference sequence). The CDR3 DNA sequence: TGTGCCAGCAGCAGGACAGGGAATAATTCACCCCTCCACTTT. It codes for CASSRTGNNSPLHF.

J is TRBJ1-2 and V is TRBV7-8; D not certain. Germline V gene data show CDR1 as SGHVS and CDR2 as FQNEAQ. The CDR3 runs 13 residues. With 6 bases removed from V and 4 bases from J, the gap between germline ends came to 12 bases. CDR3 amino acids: CASRGHSSYGYTF. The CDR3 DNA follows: TGTGCCAGCAGGGGCCACAGCTCCTATGGCTACACCTTC. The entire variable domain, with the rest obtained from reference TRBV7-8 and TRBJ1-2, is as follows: GAGVSQSPRYKVAKRGQDVALRCDPISGHVSLFWYQQALGQGPEFLTYFQNEAQLDKSGLPSDRFFAERPEGSVSTLKIQRTQQEDSAVYLCASRGHSSYGYTFGSGTRLTVV.

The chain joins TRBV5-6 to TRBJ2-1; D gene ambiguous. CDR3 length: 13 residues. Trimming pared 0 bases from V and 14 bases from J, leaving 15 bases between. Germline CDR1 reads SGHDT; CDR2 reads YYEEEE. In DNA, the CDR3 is TGTGCCAGCAGCTTGGACGTGAACCCTCCGAAGTTCTTC. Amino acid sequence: CASSLDVNPPKFF.

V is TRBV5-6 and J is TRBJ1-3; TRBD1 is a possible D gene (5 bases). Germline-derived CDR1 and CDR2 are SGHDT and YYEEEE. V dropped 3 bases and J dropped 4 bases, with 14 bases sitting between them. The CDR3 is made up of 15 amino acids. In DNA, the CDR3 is TGTGCCAGCAGCTGGGACGGGAAGGGGGGAAACACCATATATTTT. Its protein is CASSWDGKGGNTIYF.

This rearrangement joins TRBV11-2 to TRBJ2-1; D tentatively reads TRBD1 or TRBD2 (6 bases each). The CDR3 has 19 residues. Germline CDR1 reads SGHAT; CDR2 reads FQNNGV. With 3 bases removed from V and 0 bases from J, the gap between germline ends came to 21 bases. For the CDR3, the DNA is TGTGCCAGCAGCTTGATTAGGGGGATGGGACTGCGCTCCTACAATGAGCAGTTCTTC. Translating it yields CASSLIRGMGLRSYNEQFF. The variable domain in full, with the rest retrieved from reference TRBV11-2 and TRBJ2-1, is EAGVAQSPRYKIIEKRQSVAFWCNPISGHATLYWYQQILGQGPKLLIQFQNNGVVDDSQLPKDRFSAERLKGVDSTLKIQPAKLEDSAVYLCASSLIRGMGLRSYNEQFFGPGTRLTVL.

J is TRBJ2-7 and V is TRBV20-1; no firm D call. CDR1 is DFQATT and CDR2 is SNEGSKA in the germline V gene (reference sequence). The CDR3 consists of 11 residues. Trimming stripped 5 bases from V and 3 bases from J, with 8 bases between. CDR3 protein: CSAENYYEQYF. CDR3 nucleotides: TGCAGTGCTGAAAACTACTACGAGCAGTACTTC.

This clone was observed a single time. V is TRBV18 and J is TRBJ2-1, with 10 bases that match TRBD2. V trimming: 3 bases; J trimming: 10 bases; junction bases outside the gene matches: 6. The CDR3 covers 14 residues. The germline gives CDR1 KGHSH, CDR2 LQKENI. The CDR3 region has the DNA TGTGCCAGCTCACCGAACCTAGCGGGAGTGGAGCAGTTCTTC. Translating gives CASSPNLAGVEQFF.

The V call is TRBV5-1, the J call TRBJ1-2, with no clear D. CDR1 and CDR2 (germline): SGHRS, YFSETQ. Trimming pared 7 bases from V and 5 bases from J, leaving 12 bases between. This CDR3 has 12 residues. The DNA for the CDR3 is TGCGCCAGCGCGGCGGTTCATTATGGCTACACCTTC. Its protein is CASAAVHYGYTF.

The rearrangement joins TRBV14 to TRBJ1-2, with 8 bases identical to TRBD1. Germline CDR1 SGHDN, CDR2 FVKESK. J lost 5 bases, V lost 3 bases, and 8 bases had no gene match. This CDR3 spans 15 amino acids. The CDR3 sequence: CASSQSRGQLYGYTF. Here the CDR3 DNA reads TGTGCCAGCAGCCAGAGCAGGGGGCAATTGTATGGCTACACCTTC.

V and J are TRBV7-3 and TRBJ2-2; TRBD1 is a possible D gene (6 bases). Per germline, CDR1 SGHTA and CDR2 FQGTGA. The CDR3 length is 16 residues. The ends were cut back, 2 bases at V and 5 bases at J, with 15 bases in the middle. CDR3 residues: CASSLGRDTGTGELFF. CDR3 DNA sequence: TGTGCCAGCAGCTTAGGCCGGGACACAGGGACCGGGGAGCTGTTTTTT.

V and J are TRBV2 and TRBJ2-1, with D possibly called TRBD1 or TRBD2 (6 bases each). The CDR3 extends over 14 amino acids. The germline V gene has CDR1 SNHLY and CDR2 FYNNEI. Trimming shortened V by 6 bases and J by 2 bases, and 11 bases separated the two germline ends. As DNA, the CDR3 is TGTGCCAGCAGGGGGGGCGACCCCTACAATGAGCAGTTCTTC. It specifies CASRGGDPYNEQFF.

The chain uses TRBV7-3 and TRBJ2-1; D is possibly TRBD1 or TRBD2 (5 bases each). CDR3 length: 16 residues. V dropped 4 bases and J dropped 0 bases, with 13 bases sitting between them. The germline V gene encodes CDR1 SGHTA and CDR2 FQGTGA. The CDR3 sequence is CASSSPGAGSYNEQFF. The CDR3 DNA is TGTGCCAGCAGCTCCCCCGGGGCAGGCTCCTACAATGAGCAGTTCTTC. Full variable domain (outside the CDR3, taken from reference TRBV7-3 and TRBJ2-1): GAGVSQTPSNKVTEKGKYVELRCDPISGHTALYWYRQSLGQGPEFLIYFQGTGAADDSGLPNDRFFAVRPEGSVSTLKIQRTERGDSAVYLCASSSPGAGSYNEQFFGPGTRLTVL.

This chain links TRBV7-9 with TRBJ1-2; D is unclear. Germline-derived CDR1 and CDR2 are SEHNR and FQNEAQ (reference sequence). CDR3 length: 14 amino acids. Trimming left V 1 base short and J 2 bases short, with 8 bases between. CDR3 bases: TGTGCCAGCAGCTTAGTGGGAACCAACTATGGCTACACCTTC. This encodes CASSLVGTNYGYTF.

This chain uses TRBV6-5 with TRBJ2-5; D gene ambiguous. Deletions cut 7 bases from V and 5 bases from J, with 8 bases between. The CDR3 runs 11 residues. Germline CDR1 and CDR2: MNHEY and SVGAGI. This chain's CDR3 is CASTVAETQYF. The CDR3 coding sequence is TGTGCCAGCACTGTGGCGGAGACCCAGTACTTC.

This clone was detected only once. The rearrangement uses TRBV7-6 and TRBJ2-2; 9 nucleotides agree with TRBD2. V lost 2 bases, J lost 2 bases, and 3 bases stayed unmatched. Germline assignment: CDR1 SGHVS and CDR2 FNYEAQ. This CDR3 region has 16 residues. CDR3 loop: CASSLSSGVNTGELFF. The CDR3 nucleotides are TGTGCCAGCAGCTTATCTAGCGGGGTAAACACCGGGGAGCTGTTTTTT.

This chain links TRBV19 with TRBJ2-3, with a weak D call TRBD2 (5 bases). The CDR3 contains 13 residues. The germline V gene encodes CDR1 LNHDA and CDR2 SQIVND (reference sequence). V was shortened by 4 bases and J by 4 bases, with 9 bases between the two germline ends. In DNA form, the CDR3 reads TGTGCCAGTAGTACTAGCATCCCAGATACGCAGTATTTT. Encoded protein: CASSTSIPDTQYF.

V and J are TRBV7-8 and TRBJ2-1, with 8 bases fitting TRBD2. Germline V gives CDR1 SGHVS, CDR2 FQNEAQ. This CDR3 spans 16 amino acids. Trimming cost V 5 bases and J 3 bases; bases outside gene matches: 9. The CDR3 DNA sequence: TGTGCCAGCAGCCCGGGGGGGTCTAGATTCTACAATGAGCAGTTCTTC. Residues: CASSPGGSRFYNEQFF.

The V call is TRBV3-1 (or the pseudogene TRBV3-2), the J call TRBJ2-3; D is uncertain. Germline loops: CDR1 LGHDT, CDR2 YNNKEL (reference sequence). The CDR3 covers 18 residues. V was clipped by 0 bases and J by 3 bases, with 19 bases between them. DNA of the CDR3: TGTGCCAGCAGCCAAGATAGGGAAATCAACGCCTTTACAGATACGCAGTATTTT. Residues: CASSQDREINAFTDTQYF.

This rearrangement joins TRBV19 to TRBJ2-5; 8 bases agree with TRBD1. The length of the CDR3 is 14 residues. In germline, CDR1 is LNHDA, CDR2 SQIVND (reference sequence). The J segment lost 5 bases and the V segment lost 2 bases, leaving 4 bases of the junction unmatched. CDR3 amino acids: CASSISGGWETQYF. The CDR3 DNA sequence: TGTGCCAGTAGTATATCAGGGGGCTGGGAGACCCAGTACTTC.

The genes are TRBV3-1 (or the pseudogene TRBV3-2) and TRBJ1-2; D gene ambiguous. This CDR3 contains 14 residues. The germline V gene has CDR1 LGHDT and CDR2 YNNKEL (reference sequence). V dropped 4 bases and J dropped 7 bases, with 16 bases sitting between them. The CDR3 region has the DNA TGTGCCAGCAGCCCTCAGGCTGGTAGTGGTGGCTACACCTTC. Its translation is CASSPQAGSGGYTF.

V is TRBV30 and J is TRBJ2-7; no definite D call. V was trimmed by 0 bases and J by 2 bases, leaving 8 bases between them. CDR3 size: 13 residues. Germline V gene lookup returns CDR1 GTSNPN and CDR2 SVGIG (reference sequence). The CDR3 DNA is TGTGCCTGGAGTGTGTCTGCCGCCTACGAGCAGTACTTC. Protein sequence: CAWSVSAAYEQYF.

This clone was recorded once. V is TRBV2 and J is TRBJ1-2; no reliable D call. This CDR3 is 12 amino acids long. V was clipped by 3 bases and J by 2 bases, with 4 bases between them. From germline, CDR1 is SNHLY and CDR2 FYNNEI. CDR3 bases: TGTGCCAGCAGTGACGGGAACTATGGCTACACCTTC. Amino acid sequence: CASSDGNYGYTF.

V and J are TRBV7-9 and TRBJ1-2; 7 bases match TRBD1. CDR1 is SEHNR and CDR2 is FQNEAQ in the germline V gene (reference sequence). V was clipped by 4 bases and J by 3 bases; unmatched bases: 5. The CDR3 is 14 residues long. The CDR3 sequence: CASSSTGVDYGYTF. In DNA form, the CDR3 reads TGTGCCAGCAGCTCAACAGGGGTGGACTATGGCTACACCTTC.

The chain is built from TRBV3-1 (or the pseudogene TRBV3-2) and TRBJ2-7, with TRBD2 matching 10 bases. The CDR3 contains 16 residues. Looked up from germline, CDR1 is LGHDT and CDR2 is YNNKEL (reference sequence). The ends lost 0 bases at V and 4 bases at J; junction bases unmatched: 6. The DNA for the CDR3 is TGTGCCAGCAGCCAAGATGCTAGCGGGAGATGGTACGAGCAGTACTTC. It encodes CASSQDASGRWYEQYF.

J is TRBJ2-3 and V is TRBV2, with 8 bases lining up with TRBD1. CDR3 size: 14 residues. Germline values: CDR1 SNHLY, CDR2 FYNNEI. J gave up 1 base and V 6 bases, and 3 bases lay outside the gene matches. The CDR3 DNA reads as TGTGCCAGCAGGATGACAGGGGGCACAGATACGCAGTATTTT. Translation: CASRMTGGTDTQYF.